This record concerns one TCR beta chain sequence. Its matching antigen is unknown. The data were taken from a study of shared clonotypes between healthy human individuals. Study details: The donors, two women and a few men, were aged 18 to 49.

The CDR3 is made up of 14 amino acids. CDR1 is MNHEY, CDR2 SMNVEV, per germline (reference sequence). Germline trimming cut 2 bases from V and 5 bases from J; bases unmatched to any gene: 5. CD45RO-negative cells were positively selected for CCR7, leaving out terminally differentiated effector memory CD45RA+ cells. Study-level results: Clonotype sharing across donors was expected to vary with sequencing depth. What naive subsets generally showed was a larger estimated richness than memory subsets showed. Sequencing of the sorted subsets was shown by rarefaction to be incomplete despite large depth.

TCRdb keeps only in-frame clones here, not all; method: immunoSEQ multiplex PCR. The data contain fewer than 700,000 clones, around 96% of them singletons. Sequencing was done on a sample of naive CD8+ T cells sorted from blood. The chain is built from TRBV27 and TRBJ1-1; 7 nucleotides line up with TRBD1. The TCR originated in a woman aged 30 to 39 in good health. The CDR3 reads CASSLGTVVTEAFF. The CDR3 DNA is TGTGCCAGCAGTTTAGGGACAGTGGTAACTGAAGCTTTCTTT.